The clone carrying this T cell receptor beta chain turned up a few times. The antigen remains unidentified. This sample was taken from a study of cytotoxic CD8 clonotypes in ibrutinib-treated CLL. Whole-study findings and limits: The clonality rise at ibrutinib response reflected private clonotype expansion.

The protocol was immunoSEQ multiplex PCR, while the TCRdb copy is restricted to in-frame clones and leaves out a portion. This table has about 130,000 clones, approximately 81% appearing once. This CDR3 is built from 12 residues. The germline V and J ends were trimmed by 5 bases and 8 bases, with 10 bases remaining between them. The germline CDR1 and CDR2 sequences are SGHTA and FQGNSA. J is TRBJ2-1 and V is TRBV7-2; D ambiguous. The sequence derives from a human donor with chronic lymphocytic leukemia. The sample was PBMCs, taken after 12 months of ibrutinib treatment. This chain's CDR3 is CASSQNGYEQFF. The DNA of the CDR3 is TGTGCCAGCAGCCAAAATGGGTATGAGCAGTTCTTC.